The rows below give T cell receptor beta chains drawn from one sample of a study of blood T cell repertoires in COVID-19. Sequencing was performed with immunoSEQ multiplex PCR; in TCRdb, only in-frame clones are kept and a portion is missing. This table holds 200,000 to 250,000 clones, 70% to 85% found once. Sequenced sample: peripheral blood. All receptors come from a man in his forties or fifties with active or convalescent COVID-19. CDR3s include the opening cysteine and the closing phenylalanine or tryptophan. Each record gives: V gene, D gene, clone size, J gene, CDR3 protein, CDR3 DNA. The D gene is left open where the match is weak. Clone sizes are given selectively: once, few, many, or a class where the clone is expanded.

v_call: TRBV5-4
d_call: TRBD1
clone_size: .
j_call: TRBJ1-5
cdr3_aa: CASSLDRGNQPQHF
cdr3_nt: TGTGCCAGCAGCCTCGACAGGGGCAATCAGCCCCAGCATTTT

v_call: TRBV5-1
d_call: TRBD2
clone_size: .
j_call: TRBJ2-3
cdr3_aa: CASSLAESQRGDTQYF
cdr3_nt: TGCGCCAGCAGCTTGGCCGAGTCCCAGCGGGGGGATACGCAGTATTTT

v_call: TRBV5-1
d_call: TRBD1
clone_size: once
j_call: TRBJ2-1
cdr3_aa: CASSLDVTGRQFF
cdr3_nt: TGCGCCAGCAGCTTGGATGTGACAGGGAGGCAGTTCTTC

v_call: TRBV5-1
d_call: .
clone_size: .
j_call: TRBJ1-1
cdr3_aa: CASSLGVGSTEAFF
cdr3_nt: TGCGCCAGCAGCTTGGGAGTAGGGAGCACTGAAGCTTTCTTT

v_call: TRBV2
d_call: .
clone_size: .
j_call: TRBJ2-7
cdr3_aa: CASSEGAPAYEQYF
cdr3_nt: TGTGCCAGCAGTGAAGGGGCCCCAGCCTACGAGCAGTACTTC

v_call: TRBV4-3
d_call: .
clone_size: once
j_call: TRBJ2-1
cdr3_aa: CASSPPGPEQFF
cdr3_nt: TGCGCCAGCAGCCCTCCAGGGCCTGAGCAGTTCTTC

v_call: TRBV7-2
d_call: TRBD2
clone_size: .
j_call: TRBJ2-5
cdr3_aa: CASSPSRTSGRETQYF
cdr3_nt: TGTGCCAGCAGCCCATCCCGGACTAGCGGGAGGGAGACCCAGTACTTC

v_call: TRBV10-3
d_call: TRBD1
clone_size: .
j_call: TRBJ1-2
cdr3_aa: CAISQGGLANYGYTF
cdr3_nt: TGTGCCATCAGTCAGGGGGGCTTGGCTAACTATGGCTACACCTTC

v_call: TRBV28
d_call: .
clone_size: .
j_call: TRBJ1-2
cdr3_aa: CARRANYGYTF
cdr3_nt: TGTGCCAGAAGAGCCAACTATGGCTACACCTTC

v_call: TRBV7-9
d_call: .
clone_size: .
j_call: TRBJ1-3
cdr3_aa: CASSLGRQPSGNTIYF
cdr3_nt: TGTGCCAGCAGCTTAGGGAGGCAGCCCTCTGGAAACACCATATATTTT

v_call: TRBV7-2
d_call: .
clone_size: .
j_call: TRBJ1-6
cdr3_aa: CASSLAGGSSYNSPLHF
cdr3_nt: TGTGCCAGCAGCTTAGCAGGCGGGAGCTCCTATAATTCACCCCTCCACTTT

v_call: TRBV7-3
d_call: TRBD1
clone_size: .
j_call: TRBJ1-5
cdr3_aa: CASSLPQIRGHNQPQHF
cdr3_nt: TGTGCCAGCAGCCTCCCTCAGATCAGGGGGCACAATCAGCCCCAGCATTTT

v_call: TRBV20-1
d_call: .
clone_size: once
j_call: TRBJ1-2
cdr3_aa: CGGGYGYTF
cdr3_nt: TGCGGGGGCGGCTATGGCTACACCTTC

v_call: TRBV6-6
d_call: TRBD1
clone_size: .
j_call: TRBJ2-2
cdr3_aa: CASSSGTVNTGELFF
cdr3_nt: TGTGCCAGCTCCTCCGGGACAGTGAACACCGGGGAGCTGTTTTTT

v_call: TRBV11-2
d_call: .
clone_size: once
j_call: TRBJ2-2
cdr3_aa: CASSLRQYNTGELFF
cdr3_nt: TGTGCCAGCAGCTTAAGACAGTATAACACCGGGGAGCTGTTTTTT

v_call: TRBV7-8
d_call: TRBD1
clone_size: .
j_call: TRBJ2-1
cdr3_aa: CASNPGRGYNEQFF
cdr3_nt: TGTGCCAGCAACCCGGGCAGGGGGTACAATGAGCAGTTCTTC

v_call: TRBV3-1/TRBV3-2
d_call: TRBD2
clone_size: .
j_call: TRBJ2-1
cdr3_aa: CASSQDLGTSGGLEFF
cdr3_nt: TGTGCCAGCAGCCAAGATCTTGGGACTAGCGGGGGCCTAGAGTTCTTC

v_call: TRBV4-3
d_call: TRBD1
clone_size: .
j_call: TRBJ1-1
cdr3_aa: CASSPGQGLLNTEAFF
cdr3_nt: TGCGCCAGCAGCCCAGGACAGGGCCTTCTGAACACTGAAGCTTTCTTT

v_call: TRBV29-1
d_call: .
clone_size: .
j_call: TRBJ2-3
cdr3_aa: CSVDPTGTDTQYF
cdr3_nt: TGCAGCGTTGACCCCACAGGGACAGATACGCAGTATTTT

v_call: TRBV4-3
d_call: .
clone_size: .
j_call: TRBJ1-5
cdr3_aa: CASSHEYYYSNQPQHF
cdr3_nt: TGCGCCAGCAGCCACGAGTACTACTATAGCAATCAGCCCCAGCATTTT

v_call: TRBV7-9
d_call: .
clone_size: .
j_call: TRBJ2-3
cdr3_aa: CASSILGVTQYF
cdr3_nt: TGTGCCAGCAGCATCCTAGGGGTTACGCAGTATTTT

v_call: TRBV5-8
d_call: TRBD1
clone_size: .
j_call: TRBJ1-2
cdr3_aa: CASRQTGAYGYTF
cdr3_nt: TGTGCCAGCAGGCAGACAGGGGCCTATGGCTACACCTTC

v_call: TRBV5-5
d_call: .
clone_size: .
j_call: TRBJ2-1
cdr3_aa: CASSPGFAHAQAQFF
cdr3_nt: TGTGCCAGCAGCCCGGGATTTGCCCATGCTCAAGCGCAGTTCTTC

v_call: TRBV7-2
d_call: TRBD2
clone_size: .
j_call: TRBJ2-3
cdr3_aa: CASRKRGSTDTQYF
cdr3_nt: TGTGCCAGCAGAAAGCGGGGAAGCACAGATACGCAGTATTTT

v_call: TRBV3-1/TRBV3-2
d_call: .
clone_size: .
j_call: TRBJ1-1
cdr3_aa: CASSQGGLGAEAFF
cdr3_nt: TGTGCCAGCAGCCAAGGGGGACTGGGGGCTGAAGCTTTCTTT

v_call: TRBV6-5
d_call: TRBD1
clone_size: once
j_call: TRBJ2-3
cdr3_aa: CASSRQGSTDTQYF
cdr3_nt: TGTGCCAGCAGTAGACAGGGAAGCACAGATACGCAGTATTTT

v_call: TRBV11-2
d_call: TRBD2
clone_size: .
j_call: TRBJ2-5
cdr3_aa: CASSLWTSGRQETQYF
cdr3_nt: TGTGCCAGCAGCTTGTGGACTAGCGGGAGACAAGAGACCCAGTACTTC

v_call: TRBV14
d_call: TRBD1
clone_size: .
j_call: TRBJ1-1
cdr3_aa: CASSQMTGGTWNTEAFF
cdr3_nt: TGTGCCAGCAGCCAAATGACAGGGGGCACGTGGAACACTGAAGCTTTCTTT

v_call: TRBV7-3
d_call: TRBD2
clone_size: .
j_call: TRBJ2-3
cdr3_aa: CASSSLAGTDTQYF
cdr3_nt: TGTGCCAGCAGCTCGCTAGCGGGGACAGATACGCAGTATTTT

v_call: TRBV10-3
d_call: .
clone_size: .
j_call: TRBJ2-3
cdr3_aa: CATSRGESTDTQYF
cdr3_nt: TGTGCCACCAGTCGCGGGGAAAGCACAGATACGCAGTATTTT

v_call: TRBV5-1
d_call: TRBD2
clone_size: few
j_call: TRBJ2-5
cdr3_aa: CASSLGTSWSRETQYF
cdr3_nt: TGCGCCAGCAGCTTGGGGACTAGTTGGTCGCGGGAGACCCAGTACTTC

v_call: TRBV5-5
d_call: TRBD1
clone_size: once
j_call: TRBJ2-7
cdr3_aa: CASSLNRGSPYEQYF
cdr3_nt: TGTGCCAGCAGCTTGAACAGGGGATCTCCCTACGAGCAGTACTTC

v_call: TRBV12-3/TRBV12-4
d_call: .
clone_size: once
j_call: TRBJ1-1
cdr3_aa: CASSLGSDTEAFF
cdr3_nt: TGTGCCAGCAGTTTAGGCTCGGACACTGAAGCTTTCTTT

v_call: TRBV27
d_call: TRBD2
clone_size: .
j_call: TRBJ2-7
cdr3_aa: CASSLRGLAGEEQYF
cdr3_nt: TGTGCCAGCAGTTTGAGGGGACTAGCGGGTGAAGAGCAGTACTTC

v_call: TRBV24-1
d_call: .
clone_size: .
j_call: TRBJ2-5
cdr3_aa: CATSDQYPSMIQYF
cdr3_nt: TGTGCCACCAGTGACCAGTACCCTAGTATGATCCAGTACTTC

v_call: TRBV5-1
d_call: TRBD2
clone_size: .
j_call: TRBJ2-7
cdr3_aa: CASSPGGGLMDEQYF
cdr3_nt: TGCGCCAGCAGCCCCGGCGGGGGGTTAATGGACGAGCAGTACTTC

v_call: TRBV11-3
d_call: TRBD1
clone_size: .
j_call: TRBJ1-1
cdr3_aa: CASSPGTGAPGTEAFF
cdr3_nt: TGTGCCAGCAGCCCCGGGACAGGGGCTCCGGGCACTGAAGCTTTCTTT

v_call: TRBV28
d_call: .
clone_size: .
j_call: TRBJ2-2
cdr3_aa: CAVRSQANTGELFF
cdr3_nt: TGTGCCGTTCGGTCACAGGCTAACACCGGGGAGCTGTTTTTT

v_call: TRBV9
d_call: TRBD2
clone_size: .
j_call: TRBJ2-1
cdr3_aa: CASSPWTSHNNEQFF
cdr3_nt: TGTGCCAGCTCCCCTTGGACTAGCCACAACAATGAGCAGTTCTTC

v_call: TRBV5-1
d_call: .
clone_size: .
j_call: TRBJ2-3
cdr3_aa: CASSLALRGEADTQYF
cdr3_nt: TGCGCCAGCAGCTTGGCGTTGCGGGGAGAGGCAGATACGCAGTATTTT

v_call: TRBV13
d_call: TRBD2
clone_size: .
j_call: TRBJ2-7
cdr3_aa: CASSTGLAGGYEQYF
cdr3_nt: TGTGCCAGCAGCACTGGACTAGCGGGGGGCTACGAGCAGTACTTC

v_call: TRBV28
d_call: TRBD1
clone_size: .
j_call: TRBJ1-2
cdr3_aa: CASSNEVSGGGYTF
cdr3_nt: TGTGCCAGCAGCAACGAAGTCTCAGGGGGCGGCTACACCTTC

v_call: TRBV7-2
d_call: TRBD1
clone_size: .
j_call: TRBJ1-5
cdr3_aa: CASSLGDREWGQPQHF
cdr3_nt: TGTGCCAGCAGCTTAGGGGACAGGGAGTGGGGTCAGCCCCAGCATTTT

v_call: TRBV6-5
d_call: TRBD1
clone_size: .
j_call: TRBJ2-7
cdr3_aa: CASRGTGGNEQYF
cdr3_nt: TGTGCCAGCAGGGGGACAGGGGGCAACGAGCAGTACTTC

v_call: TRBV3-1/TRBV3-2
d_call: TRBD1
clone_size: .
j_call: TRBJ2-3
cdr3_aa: CASSQGGQGTDTQYF
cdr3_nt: TGTGCCAGCAGCCAAGGGGGACAGGGCACAGATACGCAGTATTTT

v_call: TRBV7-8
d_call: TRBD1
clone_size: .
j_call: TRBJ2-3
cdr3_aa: CASSFRTGLTSTDTQYF
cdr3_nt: TGTGCCAGCAGCTTCCGGACAGGGCTCACTAGCACAGATACGCAGTATTTT

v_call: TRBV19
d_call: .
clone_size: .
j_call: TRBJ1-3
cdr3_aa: CASSIGVEGNTIYF
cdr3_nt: TGTGCCAGTAGTATCGGGGTCGAGGGAAACACCATATATTTT

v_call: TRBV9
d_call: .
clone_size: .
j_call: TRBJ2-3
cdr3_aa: CASSVGWASRTDTQYF
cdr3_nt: TGTGCCAGCAGCGTAGGGTGGGCTAGCCGCACAGATACGCAGTATTTT

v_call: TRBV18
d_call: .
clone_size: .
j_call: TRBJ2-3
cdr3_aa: CASSRELTDTQYF
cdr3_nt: TGTGCCAGCTCACGGGAGCTAACAGATACGCAGTATTTT

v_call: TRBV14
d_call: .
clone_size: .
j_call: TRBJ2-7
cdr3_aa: CASSQSSASYEQYF
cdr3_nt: TGTGCCAGCAGCCAATCTAGCGCGAGCTACGAGCAGTACTTC

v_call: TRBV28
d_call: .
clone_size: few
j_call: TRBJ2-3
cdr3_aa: CASSPLHTIFTDTQYF
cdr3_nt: TGTGCCAGCAGTCCACTACATACAATCTTCACAGATACGCAGTATTTT

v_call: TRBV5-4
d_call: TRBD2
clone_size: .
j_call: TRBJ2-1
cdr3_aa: CASRPLSGRGNEQFF
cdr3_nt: TGTGCCAGCCGGCCGCTTAGCGGGAGGGGGAATGAGCAGTTCTTC

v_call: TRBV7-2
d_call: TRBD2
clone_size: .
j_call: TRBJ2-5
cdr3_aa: CASSYGLAGGLETQYF
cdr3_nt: TGTGCCAGCAGCTACGGACTAGCGGGAGGTTTGGAGACCCAGTACTTC

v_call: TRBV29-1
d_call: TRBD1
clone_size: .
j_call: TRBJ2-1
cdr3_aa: CSVGDREDDEQFF
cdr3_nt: TGCAGCGTGGGGGACAGGGAGGACGATGAGCAGTTCTTC

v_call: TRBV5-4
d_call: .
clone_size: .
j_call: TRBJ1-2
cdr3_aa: CASSLGGGAQDGYTF
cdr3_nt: TGTGCCAGCAGCTTGGGTGGAGGGGCACAGGATGGCTACACCTTC

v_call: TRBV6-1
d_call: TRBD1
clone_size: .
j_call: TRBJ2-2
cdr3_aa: CASSEAGQGYTGELFF
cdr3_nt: TGTGCCAGCAGTGAAGCGGGACAGGGATACACCGGGGAGCTGTTTTTT

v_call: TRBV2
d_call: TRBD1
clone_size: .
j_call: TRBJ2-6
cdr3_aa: CASSEAGQRPSGANVLTF
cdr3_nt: TGTGCCAGCAGTGAAGCGGGACAGAGACCCTCTGGGGCCAACGTCCTGACTTTC